The 20 T cell receptor beta chains below come from one sample, sequenced in a study of T cell repertoires in cytomegalovirus infection. These receptors' antigens are unknown. Using its own MiXCR run on the reads, TCRdb lists one record per CDR3 protein. The repertoire includes roughly 570,000 distinct CDR3 sequences, 40% of them detected once, and around 46% sits in the top ten. This specimen was cultured PBMCs, taken from culture after CMV antigen stimulation. Every receptor here comes from a human donor in good health (CMV status not recorded). Some clones in this sample may be carry-over from other donors' samples.

The rearrangement links TRBV7-4 to TRBJ2-3, with 7 nucleotides matching TRBD2. Looked up from germline, CDR1 is SGHVT and CDR2 is SQSDAQ. With V trimmed by 0 bases and J by 2 bases, 2 bases remained unmatched. The CDR3 extends over 15 amino acids. CDR3 nucleotides: TGTGCCAGCAGCTTAGCCGGGACTACCACAGATACGCAGTATTTT. Translation gives CASSLAGTTTDTQYF.

The chain combines TRBV6-6 with TRBJ2-7; the match to TRBD2 covers 7 bases. CDR3 size: 13 residues. Germline CDR1 and CDR2: MNHNY and SVGAGI (reference sequence). After removal of 4 bases from V and 6 bases from J, the junction contained 6 bases not matched to a gene. This CDR3 is CASSLGRGGEQYF. Here the CDR3 DNA reads TGTGCCAGCAGTTTGGGACGCGGGGGCGAGCAGTACTTC.

This clonotype was counted a few times. V usage is TRBV7-9 and J usage is TRBJ1-4; TRBD1 agrees at 9 bases. From germline, CDR1 is SEHNR and CDR2 FQNEAQ (reference sequence). Trimming at V came to 4 bases and at J to 11 bases, leaving 20 bases not matched to a gene. The CDR3 is made up of 18 amino acids. In nucleotides, the CDR3 is TGTGCCAGCAGCTCCCTCTTCACAGGGGGCGATTCGGATTGGAAACTGTTTTTT. Its translation: CASSSLFTGGDSDWKLFF.

Details on this clonotype: The junction and the germline gene differ at one end; a read error may be behind it. This chain connects TRBV11-2 to TRBJ2-1; no reliable D call. CDR1 SGHAT and CDR2 FQNNGV come from the germline V gene. This CDR3 spans 13 amino acids. DNA for the CDR3: TGTGCCAGCGGCTTTGGGATGGGCGATGAGCAGTTCTTC. Translating it yields CASGFGMGDEQFF.

This clonotype was seen a handful of times. The chain combines TRBV12-5 with TRBJ1-1; no clear D. The CDR3 loop spans 16 amino acids. Germline V CDR1 and CDR2: LGHNT, FRNRAP. V was cut by 4 bases and J by 2 bases, with 17 bases left in between. The CDR3 bases are TGTGCTAGTGGTTGGGGTTTTGGGCGTCCCAACACTGAAGCTTTCTTT. It encodes CASGWGFGRPNTEAFF.

The gene calls are TRBV6-5 and TRBJ1-6, with 9 bases fitting TRBD1. The CDR3 runs 12 residues. Per germline, CDR1 MNHEY and CDR2 SVGAGI. J was trimmed by 13 bases and V by 5 bases; bases with no gene match: 3. The CDR3 loop is CASSGTGTPLHF. For the CDR3, the DNA is TGTGCCAGCAGTGGGACAGGGACTCCCCTCCACTTT.

This clonotype came up once. This chain connects TRBV11-2 to TRBJ2-1, with D perhaps matching TRBD1 (6 bases). The CDR3 is made up of 19 amino acids. Germline V gene sequence: CDR1 SGHAT, CDR2 FQNNGV. Trimming removed 1 base at V and 3 bases at J, with 22 bases between. CDR3 protein: CASSLVKSDRGGGYNEQFF. The CDR3 region has the DNA TGTGCCAGCAGCTTAGTAAAGTCGGACAGAGGGGGTGGCTACAATGAGCAGTTCTTC.

This clonotype was seen a handful of times. One junction end disagrees with the germline gene, perhaps due to a read error. The V gene is TRBV12-3 or TRBV12-4, the J gene TRBJ1-4, with D maybe TRBD1 (5 bases). The CDR3 has 14 residues. The CDR3 region is CASSLGVFNEKLFF. For the CDR3, the DNA is TGTGCCAGCAGCTTAGGGGTGTTCAATGAAAAACTGTTTTTT.

This clonotype has more than one count but fewer than ten. In nucleotides, the CDR3 is TGTGCCAGCAGTTACTCTATGGACGGGAAGGGGGCCTACGAGCAGTACTTC. Protein product: CASSYSMDGKGAYEQYF. This chain joins TRBV6-2 or TRBV6-3 and TRBJ2-7; a weak D match, TRBD1 (6 bases). The V gene's germline CDR1 is MNHEY and CDR2 SVGEGT. The ends were cut back, 0 bases at V and 2 bases at J, with 17 bases in the middle. This CDR3 has 17 residues.

This clonotype has only a few counts. This chain joins TRBV7-2 and TRBJ2-5; 9 nucleotides align to TRBD2. The CDR3 is made up of 16 amino acids. The ends lost 5 bases at V and 0 bases at J; junction bases unmatched: 7. Germline assignment: CDR1 SGHTA and CDR2 FQGNSA. CDR3 in amino acids: CASSRVAGVNQETQYF. CDR3 nucleotides: TGTGCCAGCAGCAGGGTAGCGGGGGTAAACCAAGAGACCCAGTACTTC. The full variable domain, completed using reference TRBV7-2 and TRBJ2-5, is GAGVSQSPSNKVTEKGKDVELRCDPISGHTALYWYRQSLGQGLEFLIYFQGNSAPDKSGLPSDRFSAERTGGSVSTLTIQRTQQEDSAVYLCASSRVAGVNQETQYFGPGTRLLVL.

The rearrangement links TRBV25-1 to TRBJ1-2; D might be TRBD1 (6 bases). This CDR3 is 15 amino acids long. Trimming shortened V by 1 base and J by 4 bases, and 13 bases separated the two germline ends. CDR1 is MGHDK, CDR2 SYGVNS, per germline. The CDR3 nucleotides are TGTGCCAGCAGTGAATCCGGGGGCCACGGCTATGGCTACACCTTC. Translated: CASSESGGHGYGYTF.

Concerning this clonotype: It is unclear where the CDR3 begins or ends on the DNA, so no DNA is shown, and the CDR3 is as TCRdb lists it. This sequence joins TRBV7-8 and TRBJ2-1; the table's D call of TRBD2 was not tested on the DNA. Germline assignment: CDR1 SGHVS and CDR2 FQNEAQ. The CDR3 numbers 16 amino acids, ends counted. The chain's CDR3 is CASSKWGGGALIRLFF.

The rearrangement uses TRBV5-1 and TRBJ2-5; 7 bases map to TRBD2. Germline V CDR1 and CDR2: SGHRS, YFSETQ. The CDR3 is 15 residues long. Trimming took 5 bases from V and 2 from J; bases not matched to a gene: 9. The CDR3 coding sequence is TGCGCCAGCAGGACTTTGGGCGGGGGACAAGAGACCCAGTACTTC. Amino acids: CASRTLGGGQETQYF.

This chain links TRBV19 with TRBJ2-6; D is possibly TRBD2 (5 bases). Germline CDR1 is LNHDA and CDR2 is SQIVND (reference sequence). V lost 4 bases, J lost 0 bases, and 10 bases lay in between. The CDR3 runs to 16 residues. The CDR3 bases are TGTGCCAGTAGTAAGACTGGGAGCTCTGGGGCCAACGTCCTGACTTTC. The encoded protein is CASSKTGSSGANVLTF.

This sequence joins TRBV28 and TRBJ1-1; 9 nucleotides line up with TRBD1. In germline, CDR1 is MDHEN, CDR2 SYDVKM. J was trimmed by 5 bases and V by 6 bases; bases with no gene match: 13. The CDR3 runs 16 residues. The DNA for the CDR3 is TGTGCCAGCAGAGGACCCGGGACAGGGTATCGGACTGAAGCTTTCTTT. It specifies CASRGPGTGYRTEAFF.

This clonotype showed up many times. The J gene is TRBJ2-1, the V gene TRBV7-2; TRBD2 aligns across 7 bases. Germline V gene lookup returns CDR1 SGHTA and CDR2 FQGNSA. V lost 6 bases and J lost 8; bases outside the gene matches: 10. CDR3 length: 14 residues. The CDR3 nucleotides read TGTGCCAGCAGGCTGGAGAGCGGGATCTATGAGCAGTTCTTC. Translating it yields CASRLESGIYEQFF.

CDR3 in DNA: TGTGCCACCTTGAGAGTACGGAACACTGAAGCTTTCTTT. Its translation: CATLRVRNTEAFF. The gene calls are TRBV2 and TRBJ1-1; unclear D gene. Germline CDR1 is SNHLY and CDR2 is FYNNEI. The CDR3 contains 13 residues. Trimming stripped 10 bases from V and 1 base from J, with 13 bases between.

The chain employs TRBV20-1 and TRBJ1-2, with a possible D match to TRBD1 (6 bases). The ends were cut back, 0 bases at V and 6 bases at J, with 14 bases in the middle. CDR3 size: 14 residues. Germline V gives CDR1 DFQATT, CDR2 SNEGSKA (reference sequence). This CDR3 reads CSARDDRIYDGYTF. CDR3 nucleotide sequence: TGCAGTGCTAGAGATGACAGGATCTACGATGGCTACACCTTC.

V is TRBV2 and J is TRBJ1-2; D might be TRBD1 (6 bases). Germline-derived CDR1 and CDR2 are SNHLY and FYNNEI. The CDR3 extends over 13 amino acids. V lost 7 bases, J lost 0 bases, and 9 bases lay in between. CDR3 in amino acids: CASIGTTNYGYTF. DNA of the CDR3: TGTGCCAGCATAGGGACAACTAACTATGGCTACACCTTC.

The sample holds a few counts of this clonotype. The J gene is TRBJ2-7, the V gene TRBV11-2; D is ambiguous. Between the trimmed V and J ends, which lost 4 bases and 7 bases, there was a span of 11 bases. The CDR3 extends over 12 amino acids. Germline V gives CDR1 SGHAT, CDR2 FQNNGV. The CDR3: CASSSLGMEQYF. The CDR3, as DNA: TGTGCCAGCAGCTCCTTGGGGATGGAGCAGTACTTC. Combining the CDR3 with reference TRBV11-2 and TRBJ2-7 gives the whole variable domain EAGVAQSPRYKIIEKRQSVAFWCNPISGHATLYWYQQILGQGPKLLIQFQNNGVVDDSQLPKDRFSAERLKGVDSTLKIQPAKLEDSAVYLCASSSLGMEQYFGPGTRLTVT.